This T cell receptor beta chain derives from a study of control samples from healthy donors and cancer patients. The table came from immunoSEQ multiplex PCR; TCRdb's copy has only in-frame clones and leaves some out. This sample carries about 61,000 clones, roughly 90% of them seen once, and the ten largest clones take 6%. Material for sequencing was PBMCs. The TCR was taken from a man between 60 and 75 years old with colorectal cancer.

Here the CDR3 reads CASKLSPVTGLVGNTIYF. The CDR3, as DNA: TGTGCCAGCAAACTAAGTCCGGTGACAGGGTTGGTCGGAAACACCATATATTTT. The V gene is TRBV2, the J gene TRBJ1-3, with 7 bases aligning to TRBD1. The germline V gene has CDR1 SNHLY and CDR2 FYNNEI. V gave up 7 bases and J gave up 4 bases; unmatched junction bases: 19. The CDR3 loop spans 18 amino acids. The variable domain in full, with the rest retrieved from reference TRBV2 and TRBJ1-3, is EPEVTQTPSHQVTQMGQEVILRCVPISNHLYFYWYRQILGQKVEFLVSFYNNEISEKSEIFDDQFSVERPDGSNFTLKIRSTKLEDSAMYFCASKLSPVTGLVGNTIYFGEGSWLTVV.